This T cell receptor (beta chain) appears in the sequencing data of a study of neurological immune-mediated disorders. In TCRdb, the 5' RACE reads were re-called with MiXCR into one record per CDR3 protein. The profile shows 70,000 to 90,000 distinct CDR3 sequences, 5% to 6% of them singletons. This clonotype was detected ten times or more. The clonotype was recovered from a young woman with multiple sclerosis. Input material: PBMCs.

The CDR3 loop is CASSQVLLLAGGSNTGELFF. In nucleotides, the CDR3 is TGTGCCAGCAGCCAAGTTCTCCTCTTAGCGGGGGGATCGAACACCGGGGAGCTGTTTTTT. This sequence joins TRBV3-1 and TRBJ2-2; the match to TRBD2 covers 10 bases. CDR1 is LGHDT and CDR2 is YNNKEL in the germline V gene (reference sequence). V was pared by 1 base and J by 0 bases, with 11 bases of the junction left unmatched. The CDR3 has 20 amino acids.